Listed here are 18 T cell receptor beta chains from one sample, sequenced in a study of blood T cell repertoires in COVID-19. Assay: immunoSEQ multiplex PCR; the TCRdb copy retains only in-frame clones and omits some. The table records about 110,000 clones, approximately 87% of them present only once. What was sequenced was peripheral blood. These receptors originate from a woman in her forties or fifties with acute or convalescent COVID-19.

V gene TRBV7-8 combines with J gene TRBJ1-2, with 10 bases lining up with TRBD1. CDR1 SGHVS and CDR2 FQNEAQ come from the germline V gene. CDR3 size: 14 residues. The V gene end was trimmed by 4 bases and the J gene end by 8 bases; junction bases not matched to a gene: 7. The CDR3 sequence is CASSSRTGGYGYTF. CDR3 DNA sequence: TGTGCCAGCAGCTCCCGGACAGGGGGTTACGGCTACACCTTC. Full variable domain (remainder filled in from reference TRBV7-8 and TRBJ1-2): GAGVSQSPRYKVAKRGQDVALRCDPISGHVSLFWYQQALGQGPEFLTYFQNEAQLDKSGLPSDRFFAERPEGSVSTLKIQRTQQEDSAVYLCASSSRTGGYGYTFGSGTRLTVV.

This chain links TRBV7-3 with TRBJ1-1, with 8 positions matching TRBD1. The V gene's germline CDR1 is SGHTA and CDR2 FQGTGA. Trimming took 5 bases from V and 4 from J; bases not matched to a gene: 12. The CDR3 totals 16 residues. The DNA for the CDR3 is TGTGCCAGCAGCGCAACAGGGGGTCGGACGTCCACTGAAGCTTTCTTT. As protein: CASSATGGRTSTEAFF.

This clone has only one observation. The chain joins TRBV23-1 to TRBJ2-5, with 7 bases fitting TRBD1. TRBV23-1 is filed as an ORF, its function uncertain. The V gene end was trimmed by 8 bases and the J gene end by 0 bases; junction bases not matched to a gene: 9. The CDR3 extends over 15 amino acids. The CDR3 sequence: CASSRDSLNQETQYF. DNA of the CDR3: TGCGCCAGCTCCCGGGACAGTCTTAACCAAGAGACCCAGTACTTC.

The CDR3 DNA reads TGTGCCACTTCACAGACTAGCGGGTGGAAAAGCTCCTACAATGAGCAGTTCTTC. This codes for CATSQTSGWKSSYNEQFF. The chain employs TRBV6-4 and TRBJ2-1; 10 nucleotides match TRBD2. Germline loops: CDR1 MRHNA, CDR2 SNTAGT. The trim removed 10 bases at V and 0 bases at J, leaving 15 bases unmatched. The CDR3 loop spans 18 amino acids.

This clone has a handful of counts. This sequence joins TRBV9 and TRBJ2-2, with D unclear. The germline gives CDR1 SGDLS, CDR2 YYNGEE. Trimming took 1 base from V and 6 from J, leaving 10 bases between them. The CDR3 sequence is 14 residues long. CDR3 coding DNA: TGTGCCAGCAGCGTACATACCACTGCCGGGGAGCTGTTTTTT. It translates to CASSVHTTAGELFF.

The chain joins TRBV5-1 to TRBJ2-1; possibly TRBD1 for D (6 bases). CDR1 is SGHRS and CDR2 is YFSETQ in the germline V gene. Trimming removed 0 bases from V and 8 bases from J, with 12 bases in between. This CDR3 contains 14 residues. CDR3: CASSLGDTFDEQFF. DNA of the CDR3: TGCGCCAGCAGCTTGGGGGACACTTTCGATGAGCAGTTCTTC.

V gene TRBV5-8 combines with J gene TRBJ2-1; tentative D call: TRBD2 (6 bases). This CDR3 comprises 15 residues. V dropped 1 base and J dropped 2 bases, with 10 bases sitting between them. Germline V gene sequence: CDR1 SGHTS, CDR2 YDEGEE. The CDR3 sequence is CASSLKGRTYNEQFF. CDR3 nucleotides: TGTGCCAGCAGCTTGAAGGGGAGGACCTACAATGAGCAGTTCTTC.

The chain employs TRBV5-1 and TRBJ1-1, with D tentatively TRBD1 (6 bases). Germline V gives CDR1 SGHRS, CDR2 YFSETQ. Deletions cut 2 bases from V and 1 base from J, with 9 bases between. This CDR3 is 14 amino acids long. For the CDR3, the DNA is TGCGCCAGCAGCTTCGACAGGCAGAACACTGAAGCTTTCTTT. Its translation: CASSFDRQNTEAFF.

V is TRBV5-1 and J is TRBJ1-1; D is uncertain. Trimming stripped 1 base from V and 3 bases from J, with 10 bases between. The CDR3 has 14 residues. Germline CDR1 and CDR2: SGHRS and YFSETQ. CDR3 nucleotides: TGCGCCAGCAGCTTGATACCCTCGGACACTGAAGCTTTCTTT. Translating gives CASSLIPSDTEAFF.

V is TRBV12-3 or TRBV12-4 and J is TRBJ1-5; D is unclear. The CDR3 contains 13 residues. Trimming shortened V by 4 bases and J by 5 bases, and 9 bases separated the two germline ends. The CDR3 bases are TGTGCCAGCAGTTCCGCCCGAGATCAGCCCCAGCATTTT. Its translation is CASSSARDQPQHF.

The V gene is TRBV2, the J gene TRBJ1-4, with 7 bases lining up with TRBD1. Germline values: CDR1 SNHLY, CDR2 FYNNEI. This CDR3 spans 14 amino acids. V trimming: 5 bases; J trimming: 7 bases; junction bases outside the gene matches: 7. CDR3 bases: TGTGCCAGCAGTTCTACAGGGGTGGCTGAAAAACTGTTTTTT. Protein product: CASSSTGVAEKLFF.

This chain joins TRBV15 and TRBJ1-5; D call uncertain. V lost 0 bases and J lost 7, with 4 bases in between. The germline V gene has CDR1 LNHNV and CDR2 YYDKDF (reference sequence). The CDR3 sequence is 12 residues long. CDR3: CATSRDIQPQHF. The CDR3 coding sequence is TGTGCCACCAGCAGAGATATCCAGCCCCAGCATTTT.

The chain employs TRBV14 and TRBJ1-2; perhaps TRBD1 as D (6 bases). V was trimmed by 3 bases and J by 4 bases, leaving 9 bases between them. CDR1 and CDR2 (germline): SGHDN, FVKESK. This CDR3 has 13 amino acids. The CDR3: CASSQTGSYGYTF. The CDR3 nucleotides are TGTGCCAGCAGCCAGACAGGATCCTATGGCTACACCTTC.

This sequence joins TRBV24-1 and TRBJ1-2; TRBD1 agrees at 7 bases. The junction had 4 bases not matched to a gene; V was cut back by 4 bases and J by 6 bases. The germline CDR1 and CDR2 sequences are KGHDR and SFDVKD. This CDR3 spans 13 amino acids. The CDR3 reads CATSETGIDGYTF. CDR3 nucleotide sequence: TGTGCCACCAGTGAGACAGGGATCGATGGCTACACCTTC.

V and J are TRBV5-1 and TRBJ1-2; possible D gene TRBD1, 6 bases. Germline CDR1 is SGHRS and CDR2 is YFSETQ. Deletions cut 7 bases from V and 1 base from J, with 14 bases between. This CDR3 is 14 amino acids long. CDR3 sequence (DNA): TGCGCCAGCGCAGGGGCCGCTCTTAACTATGGCTACACCTTC. As protein: CASAGAALNYGYTF.

The chain is built from TRBV2 and TRBJ2-3, with TRBD2 identical over 11 bases. After removal of 6 bases from V and 4 bases from J, the junction contained 0 bases not matched to a gene. CDR1 is SNHLY and CDR2 is FYNNEI in the germline V gene. The CDR3 has 13 residues. The CDR3 is CASRTSGADTQYF. DNA for the CDR3: TGTGCCAGCAGGACTAGCGGGGCAGATACGCAGTATTTT. Full variable domain (rest looked up from reference TRBV2 and TRBJ2-3): EPEVTQTPSHQVTQMGQEVILRCVPISNHLYFYWYRQILGQKVEFLVSFYNNEISEKSEIFDDQFSVERPDGSNFTLKIRSTKLEDSAMYFCASRTSGADTQYFGPGTRLTVL.

CDR3 coding DNA: TGTGCCACGGGCAGGGGGTCCGTTAGCACAGATACGCAGTATTTT. It translates to CATGRGSVSTDTQYF. The V call is TRBV24-1, the J call TRBJ2-3, with 7 bases that match TRBD1. J lost 0 bases, V lost 10 bases, and 9 bases had no gene match. The CDR3 loop spans 15 amino acids. Germline assignment: CDR1 KGHDR and CDR2 SFDVKD.

For this clone: The sample carries other DNA sequences with the same CDR3. The rearrangement joins TRBV19 to TRBJ1-5; 7 bases match TRBD1. Losses at the gene ends were 8 bases for V and 2 bases for J; bases not matched to a gene: 3. The CDR3 is 13 amino acids. Germline V gene lookup returns CDR1 LNHDA and CDR2 SQIVND (reference sequence). The CDR3 coding sequence is TGTGCCAGTGGGGGGACAGGCAATCAGCCCCAGCATTTT. Translated, it gives CASGGTGNQPQHF. The variable domain in full, with the rest retrieved from reference TRBV19 and TRBJ1-5, is DGGITQSPKYLFRKEGQNVTLSCEQNLNHDAMYWYRQDPGQGLRLIYYSQIVNDFQKGDIAEGYSVSREKKESFPLTVTSAQKNPTAFYLCASGGTGNQPQHFGDGTRLSIL.